These 30 T cell receptor beta chains share one sample of origin, sequenced in a study of neurological immune-mediated disorders. TCRdb re-called the 5' RACE reads with MiXCR, one entry per CDR3 protein. Of fewer than 90,000 distinct CDR3 sequences in the sample, 5.2% were seen once. The sample taken for sequencing was PBMCs. The source of these receptors is a man aged 18-30 years with multiple sclerosis.

This clonotype was recorded at least ten times. The J gene is TRBJ2-7, the V gene TRBV20-1; D perhaps matches TRBD2 (5 bases). The V end was cut by 6 bases, the J end by 2 bases, with 14 bases between. This CDR3 region has 13 residues. Germline V CDR1 and CDR2: DFQATT, SNEGSKA (reference sequence). The CDR3 is CSASIGGTYEQYF. In DNA form, the CDR3 reads TGCAGTGCATCCATCGGAGGTACCTACGAGCAGTACTTC.

This clonotype came up many times. This chain links TRBV5-1 with TRBJ2-3; no definite D call. Germline V gives CDR1 SGHRS, CDR2 YFSETQ. Trimming stripped 4 bases from V and 3 bases from J, with 9 bases between. The CDR3 spans 13 residues. CDR3 sequence (DNA): TGCGCCAGCAGCCCCTTATCTACAGATACGCAGTATTTT. This gives the protein CASSPLSTDTQYF.

This clonotype was counted at least ten times. The chain joins TRBV27 to TRBJ2-7; D gene uncertain. The CDR3 is made up of 14 amino acids. Trimming pared 5 bases from V and 2 bases from J, leaving 13 bases between. Germline lookup yields CDR1 MNHEY and CDR2 SMNVEV (reference sequence). CDR3: CASSPDGSTYEQYF. For the CDR3, the DNA is TGTGCCAGCAGTCCCGATGGGTCTACCTACGAGCAGTACTTC.

This clonotype was observed many times. V gene TRBV6-5 combines with J gene TRBJ2-7; 9 bases match TRBD1. Per germline, CDR1 MNHEY and CDR2 SVGAGI. V trimming: 11 bases; J trimming: 2 bases; junction bases outside the gene matches: 7. The CDR3 contains 13 residues. CDR3 in amino acids: CAVSGTGPYEQYF. In DNA form, the CDR3 reads TGTGCCGTCTCCGGGACAGGGCCCTACGAGCAGTACTTC.

This clonotype appeared a few times. The V call is TRBV27, the J call TRBJ1-4, with D perhaps TRBD1 (6 bases). The length of the CDR3 is 16 residues. The germline CDR1 and CDR2 sequences are MNHEY and SMNVEV (reference sequence). V gave up 6 bases and J gave up 4 bases, with 18 bases separating them. The CDR3, as DNA: TGTGCCAGCAGATCGGCGGGGGGGGCCTTTAATGAAAAACTGTTTTTT. Protein sequence: CASRSAGGAFNEKLFF.

The rearrangement uses TRBV20-1 and TRBJ2-2, with 10 nucleotides matching TRBD1. V lost 5 bases and J lost 5; bases outside the gene matches: 5. Germline V gene sequence: CDR1 DFQATT, CDR2 SNEGSKA (reference sequence). The CDR3 sequence is 14 residues long. CDR3 bases: TGCAGTGCTCCCGGGACAGGGGTGACCGGGGAGCTGTTTTTT. Its protein product is CSAPGTGVTGELFF.

This clonotype was seen ten or more times. V usage is TRBV12-3 or TRBV12-4 and J usage is TRBJ2-1; maybe TRBD2 (5 bases). This CDR3 has 14 residues. V was pared by 1 base and J by 6 bases, with 10 bases between. The CDR3 spells CASSLVSGSNEQFF. CDR3 nucleotides: TGTGCCAGCAGTTTAGTGAGCGGCTCCAATGAGCAGTTCTTC.

A few counts support this clonotype. V gene TRBV2 combines with J gene TRBJ1-5, with a tentative D call TRBD1 (5 bases). The V end lost 6 bases, the J end lost 5 bases, and 14 bases lay between the germline ends. This CDR3 region has 14 residues. CDR1 is SNHLY and CDR2 is FYNNEI in the germline V gene. CDR3 protein: CASRPGPSDQPQHF. In DNA, the CDR3 is TGTGCCAGCAGACCGGGACCGAGCGATCAGCCCCAGCATTTT.

In its sample, this clonotype was seen many times. This chain links TRBV11-2 with TRBJ2-2; the match to TRBD2 covers 15 bases. This CDR3 is 17 amino acids long. Germline V gene lookup returns CDR1 SGHAT and CDR2 FQNNGV. J lost 5 bases, V lost 4 bases, and 5 bases had no gene match. CDR3 protein: CASSWGLAGGMTGELFF. The CDR3 DNA sequence: TGTGCCAGCAGCTGGGGACTAGCGGGGGGTATGACCGGGGAGCTGTTTTTT. The full variable domain, in which reference TRBV11-2 and TRBJ2-2 provide the parts outside the CDR3, is EAGVAQSPRYKIIEKRQSVAFWCNPISGHATLYWYQQILGQGPKLLIQFQNNGVVDDSQLPKDRFSAERLKGVDSTLKIQPAKLEDSAVYLCASSWGLAGGMTGELFFGEGSRLTVL.

This clonotype was recorded many times. The chain uses TRBV7-2 and TRBJ2-3, with TRBD2 identical over 10 bases. V shed 6 bases and J 0 bases; nucleotides not matched to a gene: 6. The CDR3 has 16 amino acids. Germline V gene data show CDR1 as SGHTA and CDR2 as FQGNSA. In DNA form, the CDR3 reads TGTGCCAGCAGGCCTCGACTAGCGGGTAGCACAGATACGCAGTATTTT. Amino acids: CASRPRLAGSTDTQYF.

This clonotype was seen more than once but under ten times. The chain employs TRBV19 and TRBJ1-5; 7 positions agree with TRBD1. This CDR3 has 16 residues. The germline V gene has CDR1 LNHDA and CDR2 SQIVND (reference sequence). Germline trimming cut 2 bases from V and 6 bases from J; bases unmatched to any gene: 10. Here the CDR3 reads CASSILRDRALQPQHF. Here the CDR3 DNA reads TGTGCCAGTAGTATATTGAGAGACAGGGCACTTCAGCCCCAGCATTTT.

This clonotype was detected ten times or more. This rearrangement joins TRBV2 to TRBJ1-4; maybe TRBD1 (5 bases). Germline CDR1 and CDR2: SNHLY and FYNNEI. The germline V and J ends were trimmed by 3 bases and 10 bases, with 9 bases remaining between them. The CDR3 contains 12 residues. The CDR3 DNA sequence: TGTGCCAGCAGTGACAGGGATGGAAAACTGTTTTTT. Protein: CASSDRDGKLFF. The full variable domain, its missing parts supplied by reference TRBV2 and TRBJ1-4, is EPEVTQTPSHQVTQMGQEVILRCVPISNHLYFYWYRQILGQKVEFLVSFYNNEISEKSEIFDDQFSVERPDGSNFTLKIRSTKLEDSAMYFCASSDRDGKLFFGSGTQLSVL.

At least ten counts were recorded for this clonotype. The chain has TRBV5-1 and TRBJ2-1; 9 bases map to TRBD2. CDR3 length equals 14 residues. V trimming: 0 bases; J trimming: 9 bases; junction bases outside the gene matches: 4. Germline V gene sequence: CDR1 SGHRS, CDR2 YFSETQ. The CDR3 is CASSLVAGAVEQFF. The CDR3 bases are TGCGCCAGCAGCTTGGTAGCGGGGGCAGTTGAGCAGTTCTTC.

This clonotype appeared many times. The chain employs TRBV11-1 and TRBJ1-1; no clear D. V lost 3 bases and J lost 1, with 6 bases in between. CDR3 length equals 13 residues. Germline loops: CDR1 SGHAT, CDR2 FQDESV (reference sequence). The CDR3 bases are TGTGCCAGCAGCTTGTTGGAGAACACTGAAGCTTTCTTT. Protein product: CASSLLENTEAFF.

This clonotype was picked up many times. V usage is TRBV7-9 and J usage is TRBJ2-5, with 9 bases matching TRBD1. Germline loops: CDR1 SEHNR, CDR2 FQNEAQ (reference sequence). The V and J ends lost 5 bases and 5 bases, in that order; junction bases with no gene match: 21. There are 19 residues in the CDR3. The CDR3 region is CASSPYRGQSTLEVETQYF. DNA of the CDR3: TGTGCCAGCAGCCCCTACAGGGGGCAGAGCACCTTGGAGGTCGAGACCCAGTACTTC.

Many counts were recorded for this clonotype. V and J are TRBV15 and TRBJ1-1; D gene uncertain. CDR1 and CDR2 from the germline V gene are LNHNV and YYDKDF (reference sequence). Trimming stripped 0 bases from V and 4 bases from J, with 12 bases between. This CDR3 comprises 15 residues. The CDR3 DNA reads as TGTGCCACCAGCAGAGATCGGGGAGGAGGCACTGAAGCTTTCTTT. This sequence encodes CATSRDRGGGTEAFF.

This clonotype was counted at least ten times. The chain is built from TRBV4-3 and TRBJ2-1; 9 positions agree with TRBD2. The J segment lost 7 bases and the V segment lost 0 bases, leaving 7 bases of the junction unmatched. The CDR3 runs to 16 residues. CDR1 and CDR2 from the germline V gene are LGHNA and YSLEER. As DNA, the CDR3 is TGCGCCAGCAGCCAAGATCTGGCGGGAGGGTATAATGAGCAGTTCTTC. Residues: CASSQDLAGGYNEQFF.

This clonotype was detected many times. V and J are TRBV5-1 and TRBJ2-2, with a weak D call TRBD2 (6 bases). Germline V gene lookup returns CDR1 SGHRS and CDR2 YFSETQ. The length of the CDR3 is 16 residues. Trimming took off 6 bases at V and 5 bases at J, with 20 bases between the two ends. For the CDR3, the DNA is TGCGCCAGCAAACCTACCCCGGGAGAGATGACCGGGGAGCTGTTTTTT. This gives the protein CASKPTPGEMTGELFF.

This clonotype was counted many times. V is TRBV10-3 and J is TRBJ2-1; 13 positions match TRBD2. The CDR3 is made up of 14 amino acids. V lost 10 bases to trimming and J lost 3 bases; unmatched junction nucleotides: 3. Germline CDR1 and CDR2: ENHRY and SYGVKD. Here the CDR3 reads CATGTSGDYNEQFF. The CDR3 region has the DNA TGTGCCACTGGGACTAGCGGGGACTACAATGAGCAGTTCTTC.

In this sample, this clonotype turned up many times. The rearrangement links TRBV6-5 to TRBJ2-2; no firm D call. V lost 6 bases and J lost 0, with 11 bases in between. CDR3 length: 15 amino acids. In germline, CDR1 is MNHEY, CDR2 SVGAGI. The CDR3 protein is CASRIRAANTGELFF. DNA of the CDR3: TGTGCCAGCAGAATAAGGGCGGCGAACACCGGGGAGCTGTTTTTT.

In its sample, this clonotype was seen many times. J is TRBJ1-2 and V is TRBV27; D might be TRBD1 (6 bases). Germline V gene sequence: CDR1 MNHEY, CDR2 SMNVEV (reference sequence). V shed 8 bases and J shed 4 bases, with 11 bases lying between them. The CDR3 totals 12 residues. CDR3 in DNA: TGTGCCAGCTCGACGACAGGCTATGGCTACACCTTC. The encoded protein is CASSTTGYGYTF.

This clonotype was seen many times. One junction end does not reproduce the germline sequence, and a read error may be involved. In nucleotides, the CDR3 is TGTGCCACCCTAGGAGGGAAATCACCCCTCAACTTT. This gives the protein CATLGGKSPLNF. J is TRBJ1-6 and V is TRBV28; D call uncertain. The germline V gene encodes CDR1 MDHEN and CDR2 SYDVKM. The CDR3 contains 12 residues.

This clonotype was seen at least ten times. This sequence joins TRBV7-2 and TRBJ1-3; D unresolved. CDR3 length: 14 residues. V was pared by 1 base and J by 2 bases, with 6 bases between. CDR1 and CDR2 from the germline V gene are SGHTA and FQGNSA. For the CDR3, the DNA is TGTGCCAGCAGCTTAGTGGCCGCTGGAAACACCATATATTTT. Protein sequence: CASSLVAAGNTIYF.

This clonotype was detected ten times or more. This chain joins TRBV6-2 or TRBV6-3 and TRBJ2-5, with D possibly being TRBD1 or TRBD2 (5 bases each). Germline CDR1 MNHEY, CDR2 SVGEGT. With 8 bases removed from V and 7 bases from J, the gap between germline ends came to 17 bases. The CDR3 is 13 amino acids. CDR3 coding DNA: TGTGCCAGCTCCGGGACGCCCGAGGGGACCCAGTACTTC. Protein sequence: CASSGTPEGTQYF.

This clonotype was seen ten or more times. The chain has TRBV12-3 or TRBV12-4 and TRBJ1-2; no firm D call. The CDR3 loop spans 13 amino acids. Trimming left V 5 bases short and J 8 bases short, with 15 bases between. For the CDR3, the DNA is TGTGCCAGCAGTATCTCTTCCCCGGTAGGCTACACCTTC. This gives the protein CASSISSPVGYTF.

This clonotype was detected only a few times. The J gene is TRBJ1-4, the V gene TRBV20-1; maybe TRBD1 (6 bases). CDR1 is DFQATT and CDR2 is SNEGSKA in the germline V gene (reference sequence). The V and J ends lost 5 bases and 7 bases respectively, with 14 bases between them. This CDR3 is built from 13 residues. The CDR3 coding sequence is TGCAGTGCTGGACGTACGGGGGCTGAAAAACTGTTTTTT. Amino acids: CSAGRTGAEKLFF.

This clonotype was counted at least ten times. V and J are TRBV7-2 and TRBJ1-1; no firm D call. Germline values: CDR1 SGHTA, CDR2 FQGNSA. The CDR3 consists of 14 residues. Trimming pared 5 bases from V and 1 base from J, leaving 11 bases between. The CDR3: CASSLETKNTEAFF. In DNA form, the CDR3 reads TGTGCCAGCAGCCTCGAAACAAAGAACACTGAAGCTTTCTTT.

On this clonotype: Relative to the germline gene, one junction end is altered; a read error may explain this. The J gene is TRBJ2-6, the V gene TRBV5-1; D tentatively fits TRBD1 or TRBD2 (6 bases each). Germline V gives CDR1 SGHRS, CDR2 YFSETQ. The CDR3 has 17 amino acids. In DNA, the CDR3 is TGCGCCAGCAGCTTGAGAGGGGGGAGCTCTGGGGCCAAAGTCCTGACTTTC. Amino acid sequence: CASSLRGGSSGAKVLTF. The entire variable domain, with the rest obtained from reference TRBV5-1 and TRBJ2-6, is as follows: KAGVTQTPRYLIKTRGQQVTLSCSPISGHRSVSWYQQTPGQGLQFLFEYFSETQRNKGNFPGRFSGRQFSNSRSEMNVSTLELGDSALYLCASSLRGGSSGAKVLTFGAGSRLTVL.

Ten or more counts support this clonotype. The chain employs TRBV3-1 and TRBJ2-3; possible D gene TRBD2, 5 bases. CDR1 is LGHDT, CDR2 YNNKEL, per germline (reference sequence). The V gene lost 4 bases and the J gene lost 4 bases, with 6 bases spanning the gap. This CDR3 has 12 residues. The CDR3 bases are TGTGCCAGCAGCCCGAGGGCAGATACGCAGTATTTT. Amino acids: CASSPRADTQYF.

This clonotype was picked up many times. The CDR3 here is CASTLAVTGELFF. The DNA of the CDR3 is TGTGCCAGCACGTTAGCGGTCACCGGGGAGCTGTTTTTT. V usage is TRBV6-2 or TRBV6-3 and J usage is TRBJ2-2, with D perhaps TRBD2 (6 bases). Germline V gene lookup returns CDR1 MNHEY and CDR2 SVGEGT. V shed 7 bases and J shed 4 bases, with 10 bases lying between them. The CDR3 is 13 amino acids.